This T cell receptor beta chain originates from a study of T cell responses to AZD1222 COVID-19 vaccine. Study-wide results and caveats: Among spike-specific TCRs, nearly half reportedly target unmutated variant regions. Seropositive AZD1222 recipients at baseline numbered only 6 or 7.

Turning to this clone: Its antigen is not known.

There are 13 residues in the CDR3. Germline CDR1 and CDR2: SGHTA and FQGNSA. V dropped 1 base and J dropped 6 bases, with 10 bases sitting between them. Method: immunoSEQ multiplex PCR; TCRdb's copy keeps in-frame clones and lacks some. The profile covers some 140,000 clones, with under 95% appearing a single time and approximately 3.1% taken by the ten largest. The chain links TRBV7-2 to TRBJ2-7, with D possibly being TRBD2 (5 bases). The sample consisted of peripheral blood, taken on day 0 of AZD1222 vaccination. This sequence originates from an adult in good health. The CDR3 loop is CASSLESGVEQYF. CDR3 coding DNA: TGTGCCAGCAGCTTAGAATCCGGGGTCGAGCAGTACTTC.